One sample yielded the 8 T cell receptor beta chains listed below, sequenced in a study of blood T cell repertoires in COVID-19. The protocol was immunoSEQ multiplex PCR, while the TCRdb copy is restricted to in-frame clones and leaves out a portion. The sample lists roughly 150,000 clones, roughly four fifths seen once, with roughly 4% in the top ten. Specimen: peripheral blood. The receptors shown here come from a woman older than 75 with acute or convalescent COVID-19.

The chain recombines TRBV11-2 with TRBJ2-1; the D gene is possibly TRBD2 (5 bases). The ends were cut back, 1 base at V and 4 bases at J, with 14 bases in the middle. Germline V gene lookup returns CDR1 SGHAT and CDR2 FQNNGV. This CDR3 contains 16 residues. The DNA for the CDR3 is TGTGCCAGCAGCTTAGTGGAAGGAGGACCATACAATGAGCAGTTCTTC. Residues: CASSLVEGGPYNEQFF. Looking up the rest from reference TRBV11-2 and TRBJ2-1 gives the full variable domain: EAGVAQSPRYKIIEKRQSVAFWCNPISGHATLYWYQQILGQGPKLLIQFQNNGVVDDSQLPKDRFSAERLKGVDSTLKIQPAKLEDSAVYLCASSLVEGGPYNEQFFGPGTRLTVL.

The V call is TRBV6-5, the J call TRBJ2-3; D is perhaps TRBD2 (6 bases). Germline V gene lookup returns CDR1 MNHEY and CDR2 SVGAGI. The CDR3 is 16 residues long. Trimming pared 0 bases from V and 2 bases from J, leaving 12 bases between. The DNA of the CDR3 is TGTGCCAGCAGTTACTCGCGGGACGGGACCACAGATACGCAGTATTTT. Protein sequence: CASSYSRDGTTDTQYF.

The rearrangement joins TRBV7-8 to TRBJ2-7; D is perhaps TRBD2 (5 bases). Trimming took 5 bases from V and 4 from J, leaving 18 bases between them. Germline V lookup: CDR1 SGHVS, CDR2 FQNEAQ. This CDR3 is 15 amino acids long. The chain's CDR3 is CASSRNPYEGYEQYF. The CDR3 coding sequence is TGTGCCAGCAGCAGAAACCCCTATGAGGGATACGAGCAGTACTTC.

This clone was counted at least ten times. The chain combines TRBV7-9 with TRBJ1-5; 10 bases line up with TRBD1. The V segment lost 5 bases and the J segment 5 bases; nucleotides outside the gene matches: 6. CDR1 is SEHNR, CDR2 FQNEAQ, per germline (reference sequence). This CDR3 is built from 15 residues. The chain's CDR3 is CASSGTGAGDQPQHF. In nucleotides, the CDR3 is TGTGCCAGCAGCGGGACAGGGGCAGGTGATCAGCCCCAGCATTTT.

The chain carries TRBV29-1 and TRBJ1-2; TRBD1 is a possible D gene (5 bases). The V end lost 6 bases, the J end lost 6 bases, and 14 bases lay between the germline ends. The CDR3 has 12 residues. From germline, CDR1 is SQVTM and CDR2 ANQGSEA. The DNA of the CDR3 is TGCAGCGTGAGCAGGGAGGGCAATGGCTACACCTTC. This sequence encodes CSVSREGNGYTF.

The rearrangement links TRBV5-1 to TRBJ1-2; 7 bases fit TRBD1. V shed 4 bases and J 6 bases; nucleotides not matched to a gene: 6. The CDR3 loop spans 13 amino acids. CDR1 is SGHRS, CDR2 YFSETQ, per germline. This chain's CDR3 is CASSQYTGDGYTF. CDR3 nucleotide sequence: TGCGCCAGCAGCCAGTACACAGGGGATGGCTACACCTTC. Full variable domain (outside the CDR3, taken from reference TRBV5-1 and TRBJ1-2): KAGVTQTPRYLIKTRGQQVTLSCSPISGHRSVSWYQQTPGQGLQFLFEYFSETQRNKGNFPGRFSGRQFSNSRSEMNVSTLELGDSALYLCASSQYTGDGYTFGSGTRLTVV.

V usage is TRBV28 and J usage is TRBJ2-7, with 8 bases matching TRBD2. Looked up from germline, CDR1 is MDHEN and CDR2 is SYDVKM. After removal of 3 bases from V and 5 bases from J, the junction contained 15 bases not matched to a gene. The CDR3 is 17 amino acids. The DNA of the CDR3 is TGTGCCAGCAGTTTTGAGGCGGGGGGCCACGTTAACCACGAGCAGTACTTC. This sequence encodes CASSFEAGGHVNHEQYF.

This chain links TRBV30 with TRBJ1-6, with 10 bases that match TRBD1. V lost 2 bases and J lost 7; bases outside the gene matches: 14. The CDR3 runs to 18 residues. Germline V CDR1 and CDR2: GTSNPN, SVGIG (reference sequence). CDR3 in amino acids: CAWSPKIWTGGGNSPLHF. As DNA, the CDR3 is TGTGCCTGGAGTCCTAAAATCTGGACAGGGGGAGGAAATTCACCCCTCCACTTT.